This T cell receptor (beta chain) emerged from a study of regulatory and conventional T cells in RAG deficiency. Points from the study as a whole: Omenn CD25-high CD127-low cells may be activated cells, not true Tregs.

This clone was observed once. The antigen remains unidentified. Mismatch with germline at one junction end may stem from a read error. The sorted conventional CD4+ T cells were CD25-low and CD127-high, with genomic DNA sequenced. Germline CDR1 and CDR2: SGHNT and YYREEE (reference sequence). The CDR3 has 15 amino acids. Sequencing used immunoSEQ multiplex PCR; TCRdb keeps in-frame clones, though not all of them. The table lists about 12,000 clones, roughly 93% of them singletons. The data were also submitted as part of a second study, on regulatory T cells. That report notes: Amplification used 52 TRBV primers and 13 TRBJ primers.

Specimen: CD4+ effector T cells sorted from blood. The chain has TRBV5-4 and TRBJ2-1; TRBD1 aligns across 10 bases. The sequence was obtained from a human donor in good health. The DNA of the CDR3 is TGTGCCTGCAGCGGCGGGACAGGGGACCCCAATGAGCAGTTCTTC. It specifies CACSGGTGDPNEQFF.